In this sample, the clone carrying this T cell receptor beta chain turned up a few times. The data derive from a study of blood T cell repertoires in COVID-19. Overall study: Whether acute or convalescent, the COVID-19 samples came from the United States, Italy and Spain. T cells, B-cell-depleted T cells, or PBMCs provided the cDNA or gDNA that served as material.

Per the original data handling: Amplifying reference gene primers gave estimates of nucleated cell counts. This table comes from immunoSEQ multiplex PCR, and its TCRdb copy is limited to in-frame clones, with some not included. That table gives V, J and clone size, and the DNA gave D and trimming. The data show under 200,000 clones, roughly 80% seen once. Source material: peripheral blood. The sequence came from a man aged 55 to 70 with acute or convalescent COVID-19.

The DNA of the CDR3 is TGTGCCACCAGTCCCCTGGGGGCCTCCGGGGCCAACGTCCTGACTTTC. It encodes CATSPLGASGANVLTF. The V and J genes are TRBV24-1 and TRBJ2-6; D may be TRBD1 (6 bases). Germline CDR1 reads KGHDR; CDR2 reads SFDVKD. V dropped 6 bases and J dropped 4 bases, with 15 bases sitting between them. The CDR3 is 16 residues long.